Following are 24 T cell receptor beta chains from one sample sequenced in a study of Tregs in tolerant kidney transplant recipients. Sequenced by immunoSEQ multiplex PCR; TCRdb stores in-frame clones only, minus some. Its table records 2,500 or so clones. The nonmyeloablative bone marrow transplants came from related graft donors, with transient mixed chimerism. The source material was CD8+ T cells from blood (PBMCs), sampled 6 months after the transplant. The receptors come from a human patient who received a combined kidney and bone marrow transplant. Some T cells may be graft donor cells.

In regard to this clone: The read finishes 3 residues shy of the CDR3 end, and the germline J gene is used to complete it. The chain uses TRBV7-6 and TRBJ2-1, with 8 bases fitting TRBD1. This CDR3 spans 13 amino acids. The germline V gene encodes CDR1 SGHVS and CDR2 FNYEAQ. V shed 1 base and J 9 bases; nucleotides not matched to a gene: 2. CDR3: CASSLGTGPEQFF. CDR3 DNA, as far as it was read: TGTGCCAGCAGCTTAGGGACAGGGCCTGAG.

Concerning this clone itself: With the read ending 3 residues before the CDR3 end, the germline J gene is used to fill in that end. This chain uses TRBV19 with TRBJ2-7, with D possibly matching TRBD1 (6 bases). There are 15 residues in the CDR3. The V gene lost 3 bases and the J gene lost 5 bases, with 17 bases spanning the gap. Germline loops: CDR1 LNHDA, CDR2 SQIVND (reference sequence). The CDR3 reads CASSIWQGKSDEQYF. CDR3 bases read: TGTGCCAGTAGTATCTGGCAGGGGAAATCCGACGAG.

As for this clone: The CDR3 goes on 3 residues after the read ends, and that part is filled in from the germline J gene. The chain employs TRBV6-2 or TRBV6-3 and TRBJ2-1; 11 bases are shared with TRBD1. Germline V gives CDR1 MNHEY, CDR2 SVGEGT. The CDR3 sequence is 15 residues long. The trim removed 4 bases at V and 2 bases at J, leaving 1 base unmatched. The DNA read from the CDR3 is TGTGCCAGCAGTTCGGGACAGGGGGCCTACAATGAG. Its protein is CASSSGQGAYNE. The whole CDR3 reads CASSSGQGAYNEQFF.

A note on this clone: The read gets to within 3 residues of the CDR3 end, and the germline J gene fills in the rest. The chain is built from TRBV29-1 and TRBJ2-1, with D perhaps TRBD2 (8 bases). Trimming pared 6 bases from V and 9 bases from J, leaving 21 bases between. The CDR3 extends over 14 amino acids. Germline CDR1 reads SQVTM; CDR2 reads ANQGSEA. The sequenced CDR3 bases are TGCAGCGTAAGCACTAGCGGCTCAGGGGGTGAG. It translates to CSVSTSGSGGE. The CDR3 in full is CSVSTSGSGGEQFF.

On this clone itself: The read ends 3 residues shy of where the CDR3 ends; the end is completed using the germline J gene. The chain links TRBV14 to TRBJ1-6, with 9 bases that match TRBD1. This CDR3 spans 15 amino acids. Germline V gene lookup returns CDR1 SGHDN and CDR2 FVKESK. The trim removed 5 bases at V and 9 bases at J, leaving 8 bases unmatched. Incomplete CDR3 DNA: TGTGCCAGCAGCGCCCGGACAGGGGAGGCTTCACCC. Translated, it gives CASSARTGEASP. The complete CDR3 protein is CASSARTGEASPLHF.

A remark on this clone: The read halts 3 residues ahead of the CDR3 end, with the missing end drawn from the germline J gene. The V and J genes are TRBV6-2 or TRBV6-3 and TRBJ1-5; perhaps TRBD1 as D (6 bases). This CDR3 region has 17 residues. Trimming left V 8 bases short and J 0 bases short, with 20 bases between. CDR1 and CDR2 from the germline V gene are MNHEY and SVGEGT. The DNA read from the CDR3 is TGTGCCAGCCCTAGAGCCTGGGACAAGTATAGCAATCAGCCC. Translation: CASPRAWDKYSNQP. The full CDR3 protein reads CASPRAWDKYSNQPQHF.

About this clone: The read terminates 3 residues before the CDR3 end, so the remaining end is supplied by the germline J gene. This chain joins TRBV6-2 or TRBV6-3 and TRBJ1-2; possibly TRBD1 for D (5 bases). The germline V gene has CDR1 MNHEY and CDR2 SVGEGT. This CDR3 contains 12 residues. The CDR3 region is CAIFDGQVGYTF. CDR3 DNA, as far as it was read: TGTGCCATTTTCGACGGACAAGTAGGC.

The CDR3 DNA, read in part, is TGCAGTGCTAGTGTCTGGCAGGGGGCACAGACC. This translates into CSASVWQGAQT. In full, the CDR3 is CSASVWQGAQTQYF. V usage is TRBV20-1 and J usage is TRBJ2-5, with TRBD1 matching over 8 bases. The CDR3 extends 3 residues past the end of the read, so its final part is completed from the germline J gene. CDR3 length equals 14 residues. The V gene end was trimmed by 3 bases and the J gene end by 6 bases; junction bases not matched to a gene: 9. CDR1 DFQATT and CDR2 SNEGSKA come from the germline V gene (reference sequence).

As to this clone: The read terminates 3 residues before the CDR3 end, so the remaining end is supplied by the germline J gene. The V and J genes are TRBV7-8 and TRBJ2-7; 7 nucleotides agree with TRBD1. V dropped 0 bases and J dropped 1; count of bases not matched to a gene: 6. The CDR3 runs 16 residues. The germline CDR1 and CDR2 sequences are SGHVS and FQNEAQ. CDR3 residues: CASSLAAQGPSYEQYF. Partial CDR3 DNA: TGTGCCAGCAGCTTAGCGGCACAGGGGCCTTCCTACGAG.

About this clone itself: The read is 3 residues too short to cover the CDR3 end, so that end is filled in from the germline J gene. The chain joins TRBV13 to TRBJ2-7; 9 bases are a match to TRBD2. J was trimmed by 0 bases and V by 5 bases; bases with no gene match: 2. CDR3 size: 14 residues. Germline V gene data show CDR1 as PRHDT and CDR2 as FYEKMQ (reference sequence). The CDR3: CASSLSGSSYEQYF. CDR3 DNA (partial): TGTGCCAGCAGCCTTAGCGGGAGCTCCTACGAG.

Notes on this clone: The CDR3 is cut off 3 residues early in the read; its end comes from the germline J gene. The chain joins TRBV7-6 to TRBJ1-4, with 7 bases that match TRBD1. Unmatched junction bases numbered 7, after V lost 11 bases and J lost 7 bases. The CDR3 sequence is 12 residues long. Germline V lookup: CDR1 SGHVS, CDR2 FNYEAQ. The sequenced CDR3 bases are TGTGCCTCGGGACAGACCCTTGAAAAA. It specifies CASGQTLEK. The whole CDR3 is CASGQTLEKLFF.

As regards this clone: The read terminates 3 residues ahead of where the CDR3 ends, so the germline J gene completes it. The genes are TRBV19 and TRBJ2-7, with 12 positions matching TRBD2. Germline CDR1 reads LNHDA; CDR2 reads SQIVND (reference sequence). V gave up 5 bases and J gave up 3 bases; unmatched junction bases: 5. The CDR3 sequence is 15 residues long. CDR3 amino acids: CASSVTSGGFYEQYF. The part of the CDR3 DNA that was read is TGTGCCAGTAGTGTAACTAGCGGGGGGTTCTACGAG.

As to this clone: The missing CDR3 end, 3 residues past where the read stops, is filled in from the germline J gene. The rearrangement uses TRBV19 and TRBJ2-7; possible D gene TRBD2, 5 bases. The germline gives CDR1 LNHDA, CDR2 SQIVND (reference sequence). The germline V and J ends were trimmed by 5 bases and 5 bases, with 16 bases remaining between them. The CDR3 totals 14 residues. The CDR3: CASSVRSGYDEQYF. CDR3 DNA (partial): TGTGCCAGTAGTGTAAGGAGCGGATACGACGAG. Full variable domain (rest looked up from reference TRBV19 and TRBJ2-7): DGGITQSPKYLFRKEGQNVTLSCEQNLNHDAMYWYRQDPGQGLRLIYYSQIVNDFQKGDIAEGYSVSREKKESFPLTVTSAQKNPTAFYLCASSVRSGYDEQYFGPGTRLTVT.

A remark on this clone: Coverage ceases 3 residues before the CDR3 finishes, and the germline J gene fills in the end. The J gene is TRBJ2-3, the V gene TRBV9; 8 nucleotides align to TRBD2. Losses at the gene ends were 4 bases for V and 6 bases for J; bases not matched to a gene: 7. The germline V gene encodes CDR1 SGDLS and CDR2 YYNGEE. The length of the CDR3 is 14 residues. The CDR3 sequence is CASSMSGRRDTQYF. CDR3 bases read: TGTGCCAGCAGCATGAGCGGGAGAAGGGATACG.

By frequency, this clone is medium-sized. The read comes to an end 3 residues before the CDR3 does, leaving the germline J gene to fill in the end. This chain joins TRBV6-8 and TRBJ2-7; D may be TRBD2 (5 bases). The germline V and J ends were trimmed by 5 bases and 0 bases, with 11 bases remaining between them. Germline V gene lookup returns CDR1 MNHGY and CDR2 SAAAGT. The CDR3 totals 14 residues. Here the CDR3 reads CASSPAEFSYEQYF. CDR3 DNA (partial): TGTGCCAGCAGTCCAGCGGAGTTCTCCTACGAG.

Comment on this clone: The sequence runs out 3 residues before the end of the CDR3; the remainder is reconstructed from the germline J gene. The rearrangement uses TRBV19 and TRBJ2-2; TRBD2 matches 8 bases. Germline V lookup: CDR1 LNHDA, CDR2 SQIVND (reference sequence). With 6 bases clipped from V and 2 bases from J, the junction kept 5 bases outside the gene matches. The CDR3 is 15 residues long. The CDR3 reads CASRLSGINTGELFF. Incomplete CDR3 DNA: TGTGCCAGTAGACTTAGCGGGATAAACACCGGGGAG.

Of note for this clone: The read gets to within 3 residues of the CDR3 end, and the germline J gene fills in the rest. J is TRBJ2-1 and V is TRBV19; 15 bases fit TRBD2. CDR1 is LNHDA and CDR2 is SQIVND in the germline V gene (reference sequence). The CDR3 spans 16 residues. The J segment lost 9 bases and the V segment lost 2 bases, leaving 5 bases of the junction unmatched. The sequenced CDR3 bases are TGTGCCAGTAGTATATGGACTAGCGGGAGGGCCGCTGAG. Amino acid sequence: CASSIWTSGRAAE. The entire CDR3 sequence reads CASSIWTSGRAAEQFF.

Comment on this clone: The read stops 3 residues short of the end of the CDR3; the missing end is completed from the germline J gene. The chain recombines TRBV5-4 with TRBJ2-7, with 8 nucleotides matching TRBD1. Losses at the gene ends were 4 bases for V and 6 bases for J; bases not matched to a gene: 6. Germline V gene sequence: CDR1 SGHNT, CDR2 YYREEE (reference sequence). This CDR3 is 13 amino acids long. Incomplete CDR3 DNA: TGTGCCAGCAGCCTCCAGGGGGCTCCCGAG. Amino acid sequence: CASSLQGAPE. The whole CDR3 sequence reads CASSLQGAPEQYF.

With regard to this clone: The sequenced fragment ends 3 residues before the CDR3 boundary, so the rest is inferred from the germline J gene. The J gene is TRBJ2-2, the V gene TRBV6-1, with D possibly matching TRBD2 (6 bases). The germline V gene encodes CDR1 MNHNS and CDR2 SASEGT. This CDR3 is 15 amino acids long. V was trimmed by 3 bases and J by 6 bases, leaving 14 bases between them. The CDR3 bases that were read are TGTGCCAGCAGTGAGGGACTGGGGAGTCCCGGGGAG. It translates to CASSEGLGSPGE. The whole CDR3 is CASSEGLGSPGELFF.

As to this clone: The junction departs from germline at one end; a sequencing error may be responsible. The CDR3 end falls 3 residues outside the read, so it is completed with the germline J gene. The chain uses TRBV6-4 and TRBJ2-7, with TRBD2 matching 12 bases. Germline V lookup: CDR1 MRHNA, CDR2 SNTAGT. The CDR3 totals 15 residues. CDR3 sequence: CASSRLAGASHEQYF. CDR3 DNA (partial): TGTGCCAGCAGCCGACTAGCGGGAGCCTCCCACGAG.

As concerns this clone: The junction does not match germline at one end; this may be a read error. Read data end 3 residues before the CDR3 end; the end is taken from the germline J gene. V is TRBV5-4 and J is TRBJ2-1, with D possibly matching TRBD1 (6 bases). The CDR3 consists of 15 residues. CDR1 and CDR2 (germline): SGHNT, YYREEE (reference sequence). The DNA read from the CDR3 is TGTGCCAGCAGTTTGGGACACCGCTCCTACAATGAG. It specifies CASSLGHRSYNE. The CDR3 in full is CASSLGHRSYNEQFF. Variable domain in full (rest from reference TRBV5-4 and TRBJ2-1): ETGVTQSPTHLIKTRGQQVTLRCSSQSGHNTVSWYQQALGQGPQFIFQYYREEENGRGNFPPRFSGLQFPNYSSELNVNALELDDSALYLCASSLGHRSYNEQFFGPGTRLTVL.

By frequency, this clone is medium-sized (0.01 to 0.1%). The read falls 3 residues short of the CDR3 end, and the missing part is taken from the germline J gene. The chain employs TRBV20-1 and TRBJ2-1, with 11 bases lining up with TRBD2. This CDR3 is built from 17 residues. Germline CDR1 DFQATT, CDR2 SNEGSKA (reference sequence). With V trimmed by 0 bases and J by 9 bases, 13 bases remained unmatched. The part of the CDR3 DNA that was read is TGCAGTGCTAGAGACCCGATAACTAGCGGGAGTGACGGTGAG. This codes for CSARDPITSGSDGE. The whole CDR3 region reads CSARDPITSGSDGEQFF.

This clone is classed as medium-sized by frequency. The CDR3 bases that were read are TGCAGCGTCCTGACAGGAGAAGGCAATGAG. Translating it yields CSVLTGEGNE. In full, the CDR3 reads CSVLTGEGNEQFF. This chain connects TRBV29-1 to TRBJ2-1; tentatively, D is TRBD1 (6 bases). The DNA ends 3 residues before the CDR3 does, and the rest of the CDR3 is filled in from the germline J gene. This CDR3 is 13 amino acids long. Trimming left V 6 bases short and J 6 bases short, with 15 bases between. CDR1 and CDR2 from the germline V gene are SQVTM and ANQGSEA.

Of note for this clone: Read data end 3 residues before the CDR3 end; the end is taken from the germline J gene. The V and J genes are TRBV6-1 and TRBJ2-7; a possible D gene is TRBD2 (5 bases). The CDR3 covers 11 residues. Trimming left V 4 bases short and J 4 bases short, with 5 bases between. CDR1 and CDR2 (germline): MNHNS, SASEGT. The CDR3 DNA, read in part, is TGTGCCAGCAGTGGGACTTACGAG. Amino acid sequence: CASSGTYE. In full, the CDR3 reads CASSGTYEQYF.